The rows below give T cell receptor beta chains drawn from one sample of a study of beta chain features in type 1 diabetes. The data were produced by immunoSEQ multiplex PCR, yet TCRdb's version contains in-frame clones alone and is incomplete. Counted here are about 340,000 clones, approximately 13% occurring once; the ten biggest clones make up roughly 0.015%. The sample consisted of naive CD4+ T cells from blood. The receptors stem from a woman younger than 30 with type 1 diabetes. CDR3s include the opening cysteine and the closing phenylalanine or tryptophan. The order of the fields is clone size, V gene, CDR3 protein. For some rows the clone size is stated as once, few or many, or as a class when expanded; others skip it.

abundance: -
v_gene: TRBV29-1
CDR3aa: CSVGDSTEAFF

abundance: -
v_gene: TRBV9
CDR3aa: CASSVGGPRTDTQYF

abundance: few
v_gene: TRBV21-1
CDR3aa: CASSRYGTSFAGELFF

abundance: -
v_gene: TRBV27
CDR3aa: CASSFLRDSDPSGANVLTF

abundance: -
v_gene: TRBV28
CDR3aa: CASSSEGTDTQYF

abundance: -
v_gene: TRBV4-1
CDR3aa: CASSQGVAGLAGGGRQYF

abundance: -
v_gene: TRBV30
CDR3aa: CAWSVLSQETQYF

abundance: few
v_gene: TRBV29-1
CDR3aa: CSVAILSSYNEQFF

abundance: -
v_gene: TRBV6-5
CDR3aa: CASSYSRLYTRYF

abundance: -
v_gene: TRBV7-2
CDR3aa: CASRRVSTDTQYF

abundance: -
v_gene: TRBV11-2
CDR3aa: CASSTDRGGETQYF